This record concerns one TCR beta chain sequence. The CDR3 sequence is 13 residues long. V was cut by 0 bases and J by 10 bases, with 8 bases left in between. Germline V gives CDR1 SGHRS, CDR2 YFSETQ. The data originate from a study of blood T cell repertoires in COVID-19. As for the study in general: Sites across the United States, Italy and Spain contributed samples from acute and convalescent COVID-19. PBMCs, B-cell-depleted T cells, or T cells were the source of the cDNA or gDNA that made up the material.

Authors' analysis steps: Nucleated cell number was recorded as an estimate derived from reference gene primer amplification. Repertoires were generated with immunoSEQ multiplex PCR, while TCRdb's copy carries only in-frame clones and drops some. The V and J calls and clone size are taken from that table; D and trimming were inferred from the DNA. Of 200,000 to 300,000 clones in the sample, about 79% were seen once. The sample comprised peripheral blood. The source is an elderly woman with acute or convalescent COVID-19. V usage is TRBV5-1 and J usage is TRBJ1-6; D is uncertain. The CDR3 DNA sequence: TGCGCCAGCAGCTTGGGAATAGAATCACCCCTCCACTTT. Protein: CASSLGIESPLHF.